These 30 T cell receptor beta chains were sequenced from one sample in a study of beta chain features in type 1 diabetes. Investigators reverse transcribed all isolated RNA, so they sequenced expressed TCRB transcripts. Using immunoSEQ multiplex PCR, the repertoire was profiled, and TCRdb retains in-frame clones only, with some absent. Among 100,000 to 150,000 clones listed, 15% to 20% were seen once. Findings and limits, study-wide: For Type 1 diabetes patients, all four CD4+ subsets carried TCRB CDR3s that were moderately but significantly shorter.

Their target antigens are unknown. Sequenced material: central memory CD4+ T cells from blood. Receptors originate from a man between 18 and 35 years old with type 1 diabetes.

The CDR3 DNA sequence: TGTGCCAGCAGCCAAGATAGTTCCTATGGCTACACCTTC. Protein product: CASSQDSSYGYTF. The chain has TRBV4-2 and TRBJ1-2, with D unclear. In germline, CDR1 is LGHNA, CDR2 YNFKEQ. This CDR3 has 13 residues. V was clipped by 0 bases and J by 4 bases, with 6 bases between them.

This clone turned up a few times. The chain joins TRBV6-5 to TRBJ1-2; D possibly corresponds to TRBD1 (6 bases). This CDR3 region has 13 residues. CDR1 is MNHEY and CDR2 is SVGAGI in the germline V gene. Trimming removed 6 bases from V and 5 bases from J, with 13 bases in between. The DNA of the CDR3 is TGTGCCAGCAGCCTACAGGGAGAATATGGCTACACCTTC. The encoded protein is CASSLQGEYGYTF.

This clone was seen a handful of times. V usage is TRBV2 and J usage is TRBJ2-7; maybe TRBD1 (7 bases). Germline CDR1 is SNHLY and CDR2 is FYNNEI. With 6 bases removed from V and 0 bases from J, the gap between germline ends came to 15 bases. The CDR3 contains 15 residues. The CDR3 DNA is TGTGCCAGCAGGATTGCGGGACAGACCTCCTACGAGCAGTACTTC. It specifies CASRIAGQTSYEQYF.

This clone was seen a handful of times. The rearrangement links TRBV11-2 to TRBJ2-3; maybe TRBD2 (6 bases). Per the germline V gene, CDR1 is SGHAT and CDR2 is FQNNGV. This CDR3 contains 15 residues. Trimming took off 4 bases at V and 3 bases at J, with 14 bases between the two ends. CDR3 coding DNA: TGTGCCAGCAGCTCGATCGGAGGGCAAACAGATACGCAGTATTTT. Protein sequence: CASSSIGGQTDTQYF. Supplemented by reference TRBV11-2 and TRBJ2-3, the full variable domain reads EAGVAQSPRYKIIEKRQSVAFWCNPISGHATLYWYQQILGQGPKLLIQFQNNGVVDDSQLPKDRFSAERLKGVDSTLKIQPAKLEDSAVYLCASSSIGGQTDTQYFGPGTRLTVL.

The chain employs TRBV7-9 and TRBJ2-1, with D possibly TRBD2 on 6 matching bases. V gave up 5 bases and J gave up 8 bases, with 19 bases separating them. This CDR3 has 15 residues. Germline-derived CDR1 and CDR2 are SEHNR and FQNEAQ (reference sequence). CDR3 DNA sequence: TGTGCCAGCAGCCATCGACTAGTGGTTTATCATGAGCAGTTCTTC. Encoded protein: CASSHRLVVYHEQFF.

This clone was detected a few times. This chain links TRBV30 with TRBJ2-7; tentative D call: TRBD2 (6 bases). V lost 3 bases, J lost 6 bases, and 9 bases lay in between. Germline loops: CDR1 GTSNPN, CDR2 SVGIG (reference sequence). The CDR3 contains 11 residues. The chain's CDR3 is CAWRRDLEQYF. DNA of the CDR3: TGTGCCTGGAGGCGGGACCTCGAGCAGTACTTC. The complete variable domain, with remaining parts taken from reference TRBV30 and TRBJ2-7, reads SQTIHQWPATLVQPVGSPLSLECTVEGTSNPNLYWYRQAAGRGLQLLFYSVGIGQISSEVPQNLSASRPQDRQFILSSKKLLLSDSGFYLCAWRRDLEQYFGPGTRLTVT.

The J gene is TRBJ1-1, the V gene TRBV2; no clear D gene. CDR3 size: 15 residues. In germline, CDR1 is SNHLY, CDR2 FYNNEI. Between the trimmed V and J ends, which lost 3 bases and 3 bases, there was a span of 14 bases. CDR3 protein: CASSDKQIQYTEAFF. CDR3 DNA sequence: TGTGCCAGCAGTGATAAACAGATACAATACACTGAAGCTTTCTTT. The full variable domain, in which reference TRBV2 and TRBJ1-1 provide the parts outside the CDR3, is EPEVTQTPSHQVTQMGQEVILRCVPISNHLYFYWYRQILGQKVEFLVSFYNNEISEKSEIFDDQFSVERPDGSNFTLKIRSTKLEDSAMYFCASSDKQIQYTEAFFGQGTRLTVV.

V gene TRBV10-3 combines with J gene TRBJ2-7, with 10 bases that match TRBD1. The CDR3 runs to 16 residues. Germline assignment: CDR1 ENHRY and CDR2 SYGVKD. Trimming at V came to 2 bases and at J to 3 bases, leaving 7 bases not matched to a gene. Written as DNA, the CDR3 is TGTGCCATCAGTGAGAGCGGGGACAGGGGTAGCTACGAGCAGTACTTC. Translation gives CAISESGDRGSYEQYF.

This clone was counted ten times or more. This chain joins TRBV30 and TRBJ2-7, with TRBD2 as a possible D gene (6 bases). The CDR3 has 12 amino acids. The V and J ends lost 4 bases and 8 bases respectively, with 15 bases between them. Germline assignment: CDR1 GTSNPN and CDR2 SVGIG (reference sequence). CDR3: CAWNWGEKKQYF. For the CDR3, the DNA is TGTGCCTGGAATTGGGGGGAGAAGAAGCAGTACTTC.

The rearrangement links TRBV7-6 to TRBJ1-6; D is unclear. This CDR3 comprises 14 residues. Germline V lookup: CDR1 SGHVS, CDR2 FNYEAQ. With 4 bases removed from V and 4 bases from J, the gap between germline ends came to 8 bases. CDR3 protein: CASSSLGYNSPLHF. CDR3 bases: TGTGCCAGCAGCTCCTTGGGGTATAATTCACCCCTCCACTTT.

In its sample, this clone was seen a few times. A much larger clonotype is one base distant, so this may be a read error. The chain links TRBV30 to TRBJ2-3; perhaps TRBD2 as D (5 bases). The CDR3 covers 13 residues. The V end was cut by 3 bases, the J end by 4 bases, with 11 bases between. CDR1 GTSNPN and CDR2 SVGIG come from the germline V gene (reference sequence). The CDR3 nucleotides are TGTGCCTGGAGGGTACGGGGTGCAGATACGCAGTATTTT. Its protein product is CAWRVRGADTQYF. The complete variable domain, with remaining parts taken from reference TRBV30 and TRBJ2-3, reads SQTIHQWPATLVQPVGSPLSLECTVEGTSNPNLYWYRQAAGRGLQLLFYSVGIGQISSEVPQNLSASRPQDRQFILSSKKLLLSDSGFYLCAWRVRGADTQYFGPGTRLTVL.

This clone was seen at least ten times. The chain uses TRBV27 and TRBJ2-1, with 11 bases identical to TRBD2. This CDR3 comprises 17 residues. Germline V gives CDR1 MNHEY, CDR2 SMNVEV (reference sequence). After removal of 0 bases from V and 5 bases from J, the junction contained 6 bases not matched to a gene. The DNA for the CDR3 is TGTGCCAGCAGTTTATCAATGTCGACTAGCGGGGACAATGAGCAGTTCTTC. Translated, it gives CASSLSMSTSGDNEQFF.

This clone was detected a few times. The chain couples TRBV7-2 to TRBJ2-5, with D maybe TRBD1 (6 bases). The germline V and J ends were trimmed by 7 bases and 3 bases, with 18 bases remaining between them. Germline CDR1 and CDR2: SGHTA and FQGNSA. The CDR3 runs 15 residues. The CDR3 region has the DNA TGTGCCAGCACCCAGATGGGGGCAGGGGAAGAGACCCAGTACTTC. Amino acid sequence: CASTQMGAGEETQYF.

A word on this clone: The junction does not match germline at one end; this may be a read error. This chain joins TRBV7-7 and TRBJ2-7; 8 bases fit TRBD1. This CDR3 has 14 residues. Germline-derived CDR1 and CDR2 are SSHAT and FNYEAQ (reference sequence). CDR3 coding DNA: TGTGCTAGCAGCTTAGACCAAACAGGGGGCGAGCAGTACTTC. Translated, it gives CASSLDQTGGEQYF. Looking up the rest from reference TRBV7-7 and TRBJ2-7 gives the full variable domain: GAGVSQSPRYKVTKRGQDVTLRCDPISSHATLYWYQQALGQGPEFLTYFNYEAQPDKSGLPSDRFSAERPEGSISTLTIQRTEQRDSAMYRCASSLDQTGGEQYFGPGTRLTVT.

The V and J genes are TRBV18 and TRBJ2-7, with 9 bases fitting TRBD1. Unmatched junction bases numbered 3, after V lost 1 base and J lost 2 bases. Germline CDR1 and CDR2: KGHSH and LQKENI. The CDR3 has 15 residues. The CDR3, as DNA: TGTGCCAGCTCACCACGACAGGGGGAGACCTACGAGCAGTACTTC. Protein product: CASSPRQGETYEQYF.

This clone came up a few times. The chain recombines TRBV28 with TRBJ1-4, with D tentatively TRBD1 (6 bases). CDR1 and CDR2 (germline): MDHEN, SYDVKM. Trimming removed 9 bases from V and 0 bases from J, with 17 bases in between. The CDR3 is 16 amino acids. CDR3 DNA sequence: TGTGCCAGTACAGGGCTCGGGATAGCAACTAATGAAAAACTGTTTTTT. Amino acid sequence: CASTGLGIATNEKLFF.

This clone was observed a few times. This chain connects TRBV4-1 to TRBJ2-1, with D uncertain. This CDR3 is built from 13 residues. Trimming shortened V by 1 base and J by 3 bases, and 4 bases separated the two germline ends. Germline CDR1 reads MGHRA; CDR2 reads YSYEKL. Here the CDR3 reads CASSQASYNEQFF. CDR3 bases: TGCGCCAGCAGCCAAGCCAGCTACAATGAGCAGTTCTTC.

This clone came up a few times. The CDR3 nucleotides read TGTGCCAGCAGCTTCTGGGGTGACGAGACCCAGTACTTC. Translating it yields CASSFWGDETQYF. The gene calls are TRBV5-4 and TRBJ2-5; D unclear. V was clipped by 2 bases and J by 5 bases, with 10 bases between them. The CDR3 length is 13 residues. Germline V lookup: CDR1 SGHNT, CDR2 YYREEE (reference sequence).

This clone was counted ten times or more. CDR3 protein: CASSYGLAASYNEQFF. CDR3 sequence (DNA): TGTGCCAGCAGTTACGGACTAGCGGCCTCCTACAATGAGCAGTTCTTC. V gene TRBV7-2 combines with J gene TRBJ2-1, with 10 bases fitting TRBD2. The CDR3 spans 16 residues. J lost 0 bases, V lost 6 bases, and 5 bases had no gene match. CDR1 is SGHTA and CDR2 is FQGNSA in the germline V gene.

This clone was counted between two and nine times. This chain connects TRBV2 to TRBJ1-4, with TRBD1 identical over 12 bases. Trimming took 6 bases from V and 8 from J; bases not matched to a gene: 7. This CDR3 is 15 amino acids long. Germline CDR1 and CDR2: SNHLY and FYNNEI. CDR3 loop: CASSGTGGAREKLFF. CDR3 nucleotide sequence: TGTGCCAGCAGCGGGACAGGGGGCGCTCGGGAAAAACTGTTTTTT.

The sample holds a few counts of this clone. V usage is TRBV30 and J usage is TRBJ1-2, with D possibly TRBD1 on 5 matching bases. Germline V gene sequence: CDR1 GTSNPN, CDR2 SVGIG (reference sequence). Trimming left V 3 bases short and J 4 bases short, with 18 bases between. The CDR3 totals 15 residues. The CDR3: CAWRPVSAGGYGYTF. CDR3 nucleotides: TGTGCCTGGAGACCGGTCTCAGCTGGGGGCTATGGCTACACCTTC.

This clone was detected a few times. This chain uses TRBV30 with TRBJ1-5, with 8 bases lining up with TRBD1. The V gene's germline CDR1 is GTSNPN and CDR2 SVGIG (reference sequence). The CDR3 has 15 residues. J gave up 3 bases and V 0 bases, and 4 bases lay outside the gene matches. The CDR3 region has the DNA TGTGCCTGGAGTGTGCAGGGGGCGCCCAATCAGCCCCAGCATTTT. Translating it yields CAWSVQGAPNQPQHF.

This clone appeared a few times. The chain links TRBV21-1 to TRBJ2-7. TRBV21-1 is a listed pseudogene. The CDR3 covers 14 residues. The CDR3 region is CARARFGLSYEQYF. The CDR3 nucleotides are TGTGCCAGAGCCCGGTTCGGGCTGAGCTACGAGCAGTACTTC.

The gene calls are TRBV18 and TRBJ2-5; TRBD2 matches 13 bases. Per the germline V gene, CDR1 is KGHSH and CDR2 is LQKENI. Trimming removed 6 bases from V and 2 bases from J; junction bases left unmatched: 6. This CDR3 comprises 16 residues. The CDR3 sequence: CASSSTSGGLQETQYF. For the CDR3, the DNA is TGTGCCAGCTCGTCGACTAGCGGGGGGCTTCAAGAGACCCAGTACTTC.

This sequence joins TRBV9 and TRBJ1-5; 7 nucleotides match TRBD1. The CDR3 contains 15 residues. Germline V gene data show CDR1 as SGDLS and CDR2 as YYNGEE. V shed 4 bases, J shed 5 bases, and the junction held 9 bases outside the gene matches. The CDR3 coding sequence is TGTGCCAGCAGCCCCACGCAGGGGGGCGATCAGCCCCAGCATTTT. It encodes CASSPTQGGDQPQHF.

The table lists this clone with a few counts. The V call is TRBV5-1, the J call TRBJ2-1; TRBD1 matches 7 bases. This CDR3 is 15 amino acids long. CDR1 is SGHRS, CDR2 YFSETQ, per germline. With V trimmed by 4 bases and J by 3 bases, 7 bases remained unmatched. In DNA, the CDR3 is TGCGCCAGCAGCGCCGGGACAGTTCTCTACAATGAGCAGTTCTTC. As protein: CASSAGTVLYNEQFF.

CDR3 coding DNA: TGTGCCAGCAGCCAGTCGTCGCCAGTTACAGATACGCAGTATTTT. Its translation: CASSQSSPVTDTQYF. V usage is TRBV7-2 and J usage is TRBJ2-3; no definite D call. Trimming shortened V by 5 bases and J by 3 bases, and 15 bases separated the two germline ends. Germline CDR1 is SGHTA and CDR2 is FQGNSA. The CDR3 is 15 residues long.

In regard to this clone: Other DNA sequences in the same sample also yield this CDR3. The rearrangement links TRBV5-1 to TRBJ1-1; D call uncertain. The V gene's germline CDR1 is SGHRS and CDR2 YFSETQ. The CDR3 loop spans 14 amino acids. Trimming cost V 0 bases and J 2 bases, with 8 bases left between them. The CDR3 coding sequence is TGCGCCAGCAGCTTGGGCCCAGTTAACACTGAAGCTTTCTTT. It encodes CASSLGPVNTEAFF.

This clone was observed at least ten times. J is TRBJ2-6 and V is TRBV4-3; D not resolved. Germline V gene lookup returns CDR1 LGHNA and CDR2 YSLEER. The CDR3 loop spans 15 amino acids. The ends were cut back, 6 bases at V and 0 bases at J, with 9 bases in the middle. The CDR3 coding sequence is TGCGCCAGCAGAACAGAATACTCTGGGGCCAACGTCCTGACTTTC. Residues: CASRTEYSGANVLTF.

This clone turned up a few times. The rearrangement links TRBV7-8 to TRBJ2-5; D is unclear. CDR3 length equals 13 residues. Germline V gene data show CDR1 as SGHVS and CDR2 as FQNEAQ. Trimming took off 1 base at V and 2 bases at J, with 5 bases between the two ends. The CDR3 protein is CASSLELQETQYF. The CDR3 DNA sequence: TGTGCCAGCAGCTTAGAATTACAAGAGACCCAGTACTTC.